This TCR beta chain was captured in a study of Ad26.COV2.S vaccination and SARS-CoV-2 variants. Points from the study as a whole: It was found that vaccine and placebo recipients had similar non-spike TCR breadth. Researchers cautioned that TCR breadth and depth analyses may have underestimated total T cell responses. Individuals receiving vaccine had higher spike-specific TCR breadth than placebo recipients did.

Measured with immunoSEQ multiplex PCR; TCRdb has only the in-frame clones, and not every one. The profile shows under 95,000 clones, roughly 84% of them singletons. This clone is a singleton in its sample. Its specificity is unknown. Germline V gene sequence: CDR1 LNHDA, CDR2 SQIVND (reference sequence). V was shortened by 6 bases and J by 4 bases, with 14 bases between the two germline ends. This CDR3 is built from 14 residues. Specimen: peripheral blood, collected after recovery from COVID-19. The clonotype was recovered from a human donor who had recovered from COVID-19. The chain is built from TRBV19 and TRBJ2-3; TRBD1 or TRBD2 may be the D gene (6 bases each). The CDR3 here is CASREGGVPDTQYF. The CDR3 DNA follows: TGTGCCAGTAGGGAGGGGGGCGTCCCAGATACGCAGTATTTT.